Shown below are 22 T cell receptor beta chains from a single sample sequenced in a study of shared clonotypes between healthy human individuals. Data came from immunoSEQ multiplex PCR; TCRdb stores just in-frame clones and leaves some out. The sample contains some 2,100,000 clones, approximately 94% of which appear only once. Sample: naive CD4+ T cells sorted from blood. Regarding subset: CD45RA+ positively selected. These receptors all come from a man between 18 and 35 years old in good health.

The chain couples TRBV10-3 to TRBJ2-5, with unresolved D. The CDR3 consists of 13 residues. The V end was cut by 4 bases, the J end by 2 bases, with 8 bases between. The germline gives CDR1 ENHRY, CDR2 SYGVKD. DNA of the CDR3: TGTGCCATCAGTGGGGCGGAACAAGAGACCCAGTACTTC. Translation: CAISGAEQETQYF.

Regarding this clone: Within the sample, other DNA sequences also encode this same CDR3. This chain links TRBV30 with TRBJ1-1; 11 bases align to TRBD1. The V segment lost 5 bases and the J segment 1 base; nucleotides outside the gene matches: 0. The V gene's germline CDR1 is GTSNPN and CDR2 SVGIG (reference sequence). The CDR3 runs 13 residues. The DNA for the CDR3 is TGTGCCTGGGGGACAGGGGGGAACACTGAAGCTTTCTTT. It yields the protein CAWGTGGNTEAFF.

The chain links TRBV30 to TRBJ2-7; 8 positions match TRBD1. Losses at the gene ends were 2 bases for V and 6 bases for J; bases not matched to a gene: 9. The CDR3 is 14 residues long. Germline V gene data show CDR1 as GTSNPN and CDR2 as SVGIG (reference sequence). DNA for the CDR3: TGTGCCTGGAGTCCAACAGGGGGGTTGGGCGAGCAGTACTTC. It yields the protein CAWSPTGGLGEQYF.

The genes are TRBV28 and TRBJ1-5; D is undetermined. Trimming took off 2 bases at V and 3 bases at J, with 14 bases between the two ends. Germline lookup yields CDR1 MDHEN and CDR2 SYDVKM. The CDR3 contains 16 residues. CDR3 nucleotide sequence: TGTGCCAGCAGTTTAAGCGCGCCGGGATTCAATCAGCCCCAGCATTTT. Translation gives CASSLSAPGFNQPQHF.

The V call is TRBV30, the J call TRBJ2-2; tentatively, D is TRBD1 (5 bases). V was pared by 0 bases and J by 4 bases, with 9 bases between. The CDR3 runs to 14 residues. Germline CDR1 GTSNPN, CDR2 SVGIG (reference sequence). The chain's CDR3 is CAWSVSRATGELFF. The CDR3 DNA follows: TGTGCCTGGAGTGTTTCCAGGGCCACCGGGGAGCTGTTTTTT.

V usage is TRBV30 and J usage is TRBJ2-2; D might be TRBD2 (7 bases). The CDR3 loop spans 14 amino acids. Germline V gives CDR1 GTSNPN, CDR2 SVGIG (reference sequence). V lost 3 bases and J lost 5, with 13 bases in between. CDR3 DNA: TGTGCCTGGAGCACGGGGGGCTGGACCGGGGAGCTGTTTTTT. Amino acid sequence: CAWSTGGWTGELFF.

CDR3 bases: TGTGCCAGCAGCTTAGATTCCCGAGGCAGAAGCTCCTACGAGCAGTACTTC. Amino acid sequence: CASSLDSRGRSSYEQYF. The chain links TRBV11-2 to TRBJ2-7, with D hard to call. There are 17 residues in the CDR3. V shed 0 bases and J shed 0 bases, with 15 bases lying between them. Germline V CDR1 and CDR2: SGHAT, FQNNGV.

This CDR3 reads CASSLAQKGAGLYQETQYF. In DNA form, the CDR3 reads TGCGCCAGCAGCTTGGCCCAAAAAGGGGCAGGGTTGTACCAAGAGACCCAGTACTTC. The chain joins TRBV5-1 to TRBJ2-5; a possible D gene is TRBD1 (5 bases). The germline V and J ends were trimmed by 0 bases and 0 bases, with 21 bases remaining between them. The CDR3 spans 19 residues. Germline assignment: CDR1 SGHRS and CDR2 YFSETQ.

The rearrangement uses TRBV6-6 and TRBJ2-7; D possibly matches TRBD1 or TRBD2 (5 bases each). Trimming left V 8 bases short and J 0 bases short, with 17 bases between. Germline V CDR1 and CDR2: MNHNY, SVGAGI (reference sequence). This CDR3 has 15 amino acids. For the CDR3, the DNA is TGTGCCAGCGGGATTGGGGCTGGGAGCTCCTACGAGCAGTACTTC. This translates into CASGIGAGSSYEQYF.

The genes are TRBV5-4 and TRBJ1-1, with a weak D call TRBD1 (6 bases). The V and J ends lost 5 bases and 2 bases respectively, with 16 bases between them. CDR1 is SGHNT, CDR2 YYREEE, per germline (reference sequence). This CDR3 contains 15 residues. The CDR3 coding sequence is TGTGCCAGCAGACTCGAGGGGACACCAAACACTGAAGCTTTCTTT. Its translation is CASRLEGTPNTEAFF.

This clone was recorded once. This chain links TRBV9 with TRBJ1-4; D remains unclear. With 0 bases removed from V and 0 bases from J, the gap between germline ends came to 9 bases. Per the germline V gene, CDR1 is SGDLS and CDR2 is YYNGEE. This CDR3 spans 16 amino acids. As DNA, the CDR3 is TGTGCCAGCAGCGTAGGTGTCGATTCAACTAATGAAAAACTGTTTTTT. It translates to CASSVGVDSTNEKLFF.

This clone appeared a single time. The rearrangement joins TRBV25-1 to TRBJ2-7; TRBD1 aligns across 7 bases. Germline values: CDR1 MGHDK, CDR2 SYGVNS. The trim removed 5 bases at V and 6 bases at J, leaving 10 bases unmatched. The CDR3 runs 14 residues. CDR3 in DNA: TGTGCCAGCAGTCCTGACAGGGCCGTAGGCGAGCAGTACTTC. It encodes CASSPDRAVGEQYF.

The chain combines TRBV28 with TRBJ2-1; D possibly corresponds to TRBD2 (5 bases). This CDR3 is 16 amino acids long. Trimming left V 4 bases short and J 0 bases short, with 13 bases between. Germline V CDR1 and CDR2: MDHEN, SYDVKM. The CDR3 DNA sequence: TGTGCCAGCAGTTCCGACGGGGAAAGCTCCTACAATGAGCAGTTCTTC. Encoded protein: CASSSDGESSYNEQFF.

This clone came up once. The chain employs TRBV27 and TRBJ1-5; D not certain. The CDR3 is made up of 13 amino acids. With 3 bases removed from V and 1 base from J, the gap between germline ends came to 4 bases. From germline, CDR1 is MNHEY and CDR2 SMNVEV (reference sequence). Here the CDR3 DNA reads TGTGCCAGCAGTTTGGAGAGCAATCAGCCCCAGCATTTT. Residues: CASSLESNQPQHF.

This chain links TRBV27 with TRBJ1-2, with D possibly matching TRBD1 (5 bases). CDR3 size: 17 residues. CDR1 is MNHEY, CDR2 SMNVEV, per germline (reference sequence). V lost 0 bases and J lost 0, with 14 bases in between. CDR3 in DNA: TGTGCCAGCAGTTTATCGGGCGGGGGGAAAGCTAACTATGGCTACACCTTC. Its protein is CASSLSGGGKANYGYTF.

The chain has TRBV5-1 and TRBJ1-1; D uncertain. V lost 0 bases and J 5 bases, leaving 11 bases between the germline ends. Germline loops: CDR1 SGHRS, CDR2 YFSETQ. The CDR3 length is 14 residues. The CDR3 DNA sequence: TGCGCCAGCAGCTTGGCCGAGAGGAGGACTGAAGCTTTCTTT. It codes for CASSLAERRTEAFF. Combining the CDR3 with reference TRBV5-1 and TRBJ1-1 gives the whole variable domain KAGVTQTPRYLIKTRGQQVTLSCSPISGHRSVSWYQQTPGQGLQFLFEYFSETQRNKGNFPGRFSGRQFSNSRSEMNVSTLELGDSALYLCASSLAERRTEAFFGQGTRLTVV.

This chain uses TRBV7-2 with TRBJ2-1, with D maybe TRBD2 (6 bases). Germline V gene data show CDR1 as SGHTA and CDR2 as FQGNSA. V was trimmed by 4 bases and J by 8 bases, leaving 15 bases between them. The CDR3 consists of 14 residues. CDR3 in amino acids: CASSSRGSPHEQFF. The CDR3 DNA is TGTGCCAGCAGCTCCCGGGGGTCCCCCCATGAGCAGTTCTTC.

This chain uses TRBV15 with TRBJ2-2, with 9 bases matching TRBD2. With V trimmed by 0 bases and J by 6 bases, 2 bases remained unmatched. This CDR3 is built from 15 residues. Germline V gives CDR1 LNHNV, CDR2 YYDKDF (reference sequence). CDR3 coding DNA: TGTGCCACCAGCAGAGATCGACTAGCGGCCGGGGAGCTGTTTTTT. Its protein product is CATSRDRLAAGELFF.

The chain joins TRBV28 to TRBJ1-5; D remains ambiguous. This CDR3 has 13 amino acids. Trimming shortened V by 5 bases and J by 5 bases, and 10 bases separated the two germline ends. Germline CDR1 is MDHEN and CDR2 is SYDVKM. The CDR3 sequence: CASSPGIHQPQHF. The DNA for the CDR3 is TGTGCCAGCAGTCCCGGGATACATCAGCCCCAGCATTTT.

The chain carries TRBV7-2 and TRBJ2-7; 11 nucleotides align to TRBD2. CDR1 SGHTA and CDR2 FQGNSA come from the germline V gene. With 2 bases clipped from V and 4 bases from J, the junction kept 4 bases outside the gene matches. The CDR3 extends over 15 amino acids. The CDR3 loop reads CASSLTSGSEYEQYF. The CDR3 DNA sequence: TGTGCCAGCAGCTTAACTAGCGGGAGCGAATACGAGCAGTACTTC.

CDR3 bases: TGTGCCAGCAGCTCGGATACAGGACCGAACACTGAAGCTTTCTTT. This codes for CASSSDTGPNTEAFF. The genes are TRBV7-9 and TRBJ1-1; tentatively, D is TRBD1 (5 bases). The CDR3 spans 15 residues. The germline CDR1 and CDR2 sequences are SEHNR and FQNEAQ (reference sequence). V dropped 4 bases and J dropped 1 base, with 13 bases sitting between them.

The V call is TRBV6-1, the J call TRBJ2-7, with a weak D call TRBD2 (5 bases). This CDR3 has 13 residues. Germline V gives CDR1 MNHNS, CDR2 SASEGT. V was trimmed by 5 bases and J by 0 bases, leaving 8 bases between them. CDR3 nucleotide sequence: TGTGCCAGCAGTAAAGGGAGCTCCTACGAGCAGTACTTC. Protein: CASSKGSSYEQYF.